A selection of T cell receptor beta chains follows, all from one sample in a study of CD8 T cells in ankylosing spondylitis. TCRdb recomputed calls from the 5' RACE reads with MiXCR, one row per CDR3 protein. Counted here are 200,000 to 250,000 distinct CDR3 sequences, 20% to 30% occurring once; the ten biggest clones make up approximately 6.6%. Material: blood, either unsorted or a sorted T cell fraction (not recorded which). These receptors were taken from a male donor with ankylosing spondylitis or in good health (not recorded which). The CDR3 runs from the conserved cysteine through the conserved F or W. A D gene is named only where the DNA matches it firmly. The listing skips clone size in some rows; elsewhere it reads once, few, many or a size class.

clone_size,d_call,j_call,v_call,cdr3_nt,cdr3_aa
many,NA,TRBJ2-1,TRBV12-3/TRBV12-4,TGTGCCAGCAGTCCCGTCGAGGGGAATGAGCAGTTCTTC,CASSPVEGNEQFF
NA,NA,TRBJ2-1,TRBV20-1,TGCAGTGCTAGTTCCACCTACAATGAGCAGTTCTTC,CSASSTYNEQFF
many,NA,TRBJ2-1,TRBV4-3,TGCGCCAGCAGCCAAGGTTTTAATGAGCAGTTCTTC,CASSQGFNEQFF
NA,NA,TRBJ1-6,TRBV12-3/TRBV12-4,TGTGCCAGCAGTTTATTTATTATCCCCCCCCTCCACTTT,CASSLFIIPPLHF
NA,TRBD1,TRBJ2-5,TRBV20-1,TGCAGTGCTAGAGATTCCGGACAGGGTATATGGCAAGAGACCCAGTACTTC,CSARDSGQGIWQETQYF
NA,TRBD2,TRBJ2-1,TRBV5-1,TGCGCCAGCACGGAAGCGGGGAGGGTGGGGAATGAGCAGTTCTTC,CASTEAGRVGNEQFF
NA,NA,TRBJ2-7,TRBV10-2,TGCGCCAGCATAGAGACTACCGGCTCCTACGAGCAGTACTTC,CASIETTGSYEQYF
NA,NA,TRBJ1-2,TRBV7-3,TGTGCCAGCAGCCCGTACAGGGTATCGGGATATGGCTACACCTTC,CASSPYRVSGYGYTF
NA,NA,TRBJ2-1,TRBV12-3/TRBV12-4,TGTGCCAGCCGGGACAATTACAATGAGCAGTTCTTC,CASRDNYNEQFF
many,NA,TRBJ1-5,TRBV20-1,TGCAGTGCTAGAGATCGGGTTCAGCCCCAGCATTTT,CSARDRVQPQHF
NA,TRBD1,TRBJ1-1,TRBV28,TGTGCCAACAGCCGGGACAGATCCACTGAAGCTTTCTTT,CANSRDRSTEAFF
many,TRBD1,TRBJ1-5,TRBV4-1,TGCGCCAGCAGCCAAGAGAGGGACAGCCGCAATCAGCCCCAGCATTTT,CASSQERDSRNQPQHF
many,TRBD2,TRBJ2-2,TRBV20-1,TGCAGTGCAAACCGGGCCGGGGGGACCGGGGAGCTGTTTTTT,CSANRAGGTGELFF
many,NA,TRBJ1-5,TRBV2,TGTGCCAGCACCGGCAAGGAGAATCAGCCCCAGCATTTT,CASTGKENQPQHF
few,TRBD1,TRBJ1-3,TRBV20-1,TGCAGTGCTAGAGACATCGGACAGGGCAACTCTGGAAACACCATATATTTT,CSARDIGQGNSGNTIYF
many,NA,TRBJ2-7,TRBV29-1,TGCAGCGTGGCAACTAGTTACTACGAGCAGTACTTC,CSVATSYYEQYF
NA,NA,TRBJ2-5,TRBV7-8,TGTGCCAGCTACCCCCTGGGGGACGAGACCCAGTACTTC,CASYPLGDETQYF
few,NA,TRBJ1-1,TRBV6-5,TGTGCCAGCAGTTACTCTGGATGGGCCACTGAAGCTTTCTTT,CASSYSGWATEAFF
NA,TRBD2,TRBJ2-7,TRBV5-1,TGCGCCAGCAGTCCGGGCGGGACTAGCATATACGAGCAGTACTTC,CASSPGGTSIYEQYF
NA,NA,TRBJ1-1,TRBV20-1,TGCAGTGCTAGAGGAGGCGCGAGGACCACTGAAGCTTTCTTT,CSARGGARTTEAFF
many,TRBD1,TRBJ2-3,TRBV5-6,TGTGCCAGCAGCTTGACAGGGGCCTTGTATTTT,CASSLTGALYF
many,NA,TRBJ2-1,TRBV7-8,TGTGCCAGCAGCTTCCAGGAGTACAATGAGCAGTTCTTC,CASSFQEYNEQFF
few,NA,TRBJ2-4,TRBV7-6,TGTGCCAGCAGCTTAGGCAGTCCGGGACTGAGAAACATTCAGTACTTC,CASSLGSPGLRNIQYF
NA,TRBD1,TRBJ2-1,TRBV20-1,TGCAGTGCTAGATACAGGGGGCAGGGGAATGAGCAGTTCTTC,CSARYRGQGNEQFF
many,TRBD1,TRBJ1-5,TRBV29-1,TGCAGCGTCCCCGGGACAGATAGCAATCAGCCCCAGCATTTT,CSVPGTDSNQPQHF
NA,NA,TRBJ2-7,TRBV20-1,TGCAGTGCTAGAGAACAGAGGGAGCAGTACTTC,CSAREQREQYF
NA,NA,TRBJ2-1,TRBV20-1,TGCAGTGCTAGAGATGGGATTACGGAGTTCTTC,CSARDGITEFF
NA,NA,TRBJ2-3,TRBV29-1,TGCAGCGCCACCCTAGGGGGATTTTCAGATACGCAGTATTTT,CSATLGGFSDTQYF
NA,NA,TRBJ2-7,TRBV20-1,TGCAGTGCTAGAGATAACGTCCCCGAGCAGTACTTC,CSARDNVPEQYF
few,NA,TRBJ2-3,TRBV12-3/TRBV12-4,TGTGCCATCAGTTTGGGTGCCTCCACCGCATATTTCACAGATACGCAGTATTTT,CAISLGASTAYFTDTQYF
many,NA,TRBJ2-5,TRBV4-3,TGCGCCAGCAGCCGCGAAGGCCGGGAACAAGAGACCCAGTACTTC,CASSREGREQETQYF
NA,TRBD2,TRBJ2-5,TRBV4-3,TGCGCCAGCAGCCCTGGACTAGATAGGGGACGAGAGACCCAGTACTTC,CASSPGLDRGRETQYF